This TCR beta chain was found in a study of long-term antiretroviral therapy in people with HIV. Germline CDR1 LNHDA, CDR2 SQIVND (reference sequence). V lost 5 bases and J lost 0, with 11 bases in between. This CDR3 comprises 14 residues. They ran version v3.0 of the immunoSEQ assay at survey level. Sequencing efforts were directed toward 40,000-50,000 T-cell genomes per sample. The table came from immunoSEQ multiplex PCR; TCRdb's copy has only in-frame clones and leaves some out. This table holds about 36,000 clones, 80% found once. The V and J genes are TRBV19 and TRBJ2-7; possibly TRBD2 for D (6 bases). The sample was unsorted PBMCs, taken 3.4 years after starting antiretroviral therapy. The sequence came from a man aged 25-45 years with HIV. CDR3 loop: CASSFAGSSYEQYF. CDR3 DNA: TGTGCCAGTAGTTTTGCCGGGAGCTCCTACGAGCAGTACTTC.